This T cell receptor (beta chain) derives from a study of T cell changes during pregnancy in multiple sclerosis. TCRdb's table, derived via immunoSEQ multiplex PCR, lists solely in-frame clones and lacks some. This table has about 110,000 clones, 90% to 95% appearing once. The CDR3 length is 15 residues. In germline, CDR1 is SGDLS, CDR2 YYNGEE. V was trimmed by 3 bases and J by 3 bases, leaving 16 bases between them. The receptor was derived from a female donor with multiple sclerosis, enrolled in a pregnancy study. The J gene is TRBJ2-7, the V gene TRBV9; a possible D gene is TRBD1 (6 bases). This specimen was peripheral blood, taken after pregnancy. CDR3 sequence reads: CASSGSGQQFYEQYF. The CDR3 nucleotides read TGTGCCAGCAGCGGATCAGGACAGCAATTCTACGAGCAGTACTTC.